The 21 T cell receptor beta chains in this list originate from one sample, sequenced in a study of blood T cell repertoires in COVID-19. The repertoire was sequenced with immunoSEQ multiplex PCR; TCRdb's copy has only in-frame clones and lacks some. The repertoire includes about 60,000 clones, approximately 80% of them detected once, and over 25% sits in the top ten. The sequencing sample was made of peripheral blood. These receptors came from a human donor in a cohort sampled during active COVID-19.

The rearrangement links TRBV25-1 to TRBJ2-1; no firm D call. Trimming cost V 4 bases and J 5 bases, with 9 bases left between them. CDR1 is MGHDK, CDR2 SYGVNS, per germline. The CDR3 spans 13 residues. CDR3 nucleotides: TGTGCCAGCAGTGCCCAGAGGCACAATGAGCAGTTCTTC. This gives the protein CASSAQRHNEQFF.

V and J are TRBV28 and TRBJ2-3; 7 nucleotides agree with TRBD1. The CDR3 is 15 amino acids. The V and J ends lost 4 bases and 4 bases, in that order; junction bases with no gene match: 8. Germline V gives CDR1 MDHEN, CDR2 SYDVKM. CDR3 in amino acids: CASSSADRFADTQYF. In nucleotides, the CDR3 is TGTGCCAGCAGTTCCGCGGACAGGTTTGCAGATACGCAGTATTTT.

The CDR3 nucleotides are TGTGCCAGCAACAAGCTATCTAGCGGGTGGTACGAGCAGTACTTC. This encodes CASNKLSSGWYEQYF. The chain employs TRBV28 and TRBJ2-7; 8 bases are a match to TRBD2. Germline V CDR1 and CDR2: MDHEN, SYDVKM. With 7 bases clipped from V and 4 bases from J, the junction kept 12 bases outside the gene matches. The CDR3 runs to 15 residues. The complete variable domain, with remaining parts taken from reference TRBV28 and TRBJ2-7, reads DVKVTQSSRYLVKRTGEKVFLECVQDMDHENMFWYRQDPGLGLRLIYFSYDVKMKEKGDIPEGYSVSREKKERFSLILESASTNQTSMYLCASNKLSSGWYEQYFGPGTRLTVT.

By its share, this clone is medium-sized (0.01 to 0.1%). The chain combines TRBV6-5 with TRBJ1-6; the D gene is possibly TRBD1 (5 bases). Trimming stripped 6 bases from V and 7 bases from J, with 13 bases between. The CDR3 sequence is 14 residues long. CDR1 is MNHEY, CDR2 SVGAGI, per germline. The chain's CDR3 is CASRRQGDNSPLHF. CDR3 coding DNA: TGTGCCAGCAGACGCCAGGGCGACAATTCACCCCTCCACTTT.

This clone was seen more than once but under ten times. The chain combines TRBV6-5 with TRBJ2-7; TRBD1 agrees at 10 bases. CDR3 size: 15 residues. Looked up from germline, CDR1 is MNHEY and CDR2 is SVGAGI. Trimming cost V 6 bases and J 2 bases; bases outside gene matches: 7. The CDR3 nucleotides read TGTGCCAGCAGCTTGGGGGACAGGGGCCCCTACGAGCAGTACTTC. This gives the protein CASSLGDRGPYEQYF.

The rearrangement joins TRBV28 to TRBJ2-7; D might be TRBD1 (5 bases). CDR1 is MDHEN and CDR2 is SYDVKM in the germline V gene. V was cut by 7 bases and J by 2 bases, with 12 bases left in between. This CDR3 contains 13 residues. The chain's CDR3 is CASKDSTTYEQYF. In DNA, the CDR3 is TGTGCCAGCAAAGACAGCACGACCTACGAGCAGTACTTC.

The chain combines TRBV2 with TRBJ2-5; TRBD1 might be the D (7 bases). V shed 7 bases and J shed 2 bases, with 14 bases lying between them. The CDR3 consists of 14 residues. The germline V gene has CDR1 SNHLY and CDR2 FYNNEI. The CDR3 is CASTQGDFQETQYF. As DNA, the CDR3 is TGTGCCAGCACCCAGGGGGACTTTCAAGAGACCCAGTACTTC.

The chain has TRBV7-6 and TRBJ2-1, with D unclear. The CDR3 covers 17 residues. CDR1 and CDR2 from the germline V gene are SGHVS and FNYEAQ. With 1 base removed from V and 4 bases from J, the gap between germline ends came to 17 bases. CDR3 sequence (DNA): TGTGCCAGCAGCTTAGTGGGCAGCCCGAAGGATTACAATGAGCAGTTCTTC. Translating it yields CASSLVGSPKDYNEQFF.

V gene TRBV28 combines with J gene TRBJ1-5; 7 bases fit TRBD1. This CDR3 is built from 12 residues. The ends lost 6 bases at V and 9 bases at J; junction bases unmatched: 5. Germline V CDR1 and CDR2: MDHEN, SYDVKM. DNA of the CDR3: TGTGCCAGCAGCCGTTCAGGGGGGCCCCAGCATTTT. Protein product: CASSRSGGPQHF.

There are a few counts of this clone. The V and J genes are TRBV6-2 or TRBV6-3 and TRBJ2-7; D is possibly TRBD1 (5 bases). Trimming took 5 bases from V and 2 from J, leaving 10 bases between them. The CDR3 length is 13 residues. Germline V CDR1 and CDR2: MNHEY, SVGEGT. CDR3 loop: CASSRLRAYEQYF. The DNA for the CDR3 is TGTGCCAGCAGTCGACTCAGGGCCTACGAGCAGTACTTC.

V usage is TRBV6-1 and J usage is TRBJ2-5, with 8 bases aligning to TRBD2. The ends lost 0 bases at V and 5 bases at J; junction bases unmatched: 5. This CDR3 contains 15 residues. The germline CDR1 and CDR2 sequences are MNHNS and SASEGT. Here the CDR3 DNA reads TGTGCCAGCAGTGAAGCCAGACTAGCGCGTGAGACCCAGTACTTC. This translates into CASSEARLARETQYF.

This sequence joins TRBV19 and TRBJ2-3, with 11 positions matching TRBD2. The CDR3 has 14 amino acids. From germline, CDR1 is LNHDA and CDR2 SQIVND (reference sequence). Trimming cost V 6 bases and J 8 bases; bases outside gene matches: 7. In nucleotides, the CDR3 is TGTGCCAGTAGCTCTAGCGGGGGGTTGAGTACGCAGTATTTT. As protein: CASSSSGGLSTQYF.

The rearrangement uses TRBV5-4 and TRBJ1-1; possibly TRBD1 for D (6 bases). Germline V gene lookup returns CDR1 SGHNT and CDR2 YYREEE (reference sequence). Trimming left V 0 bases short and J 10 bases short, with 16 bases between. The CDR3 is 14 residues long. CDR3 sequence reads: CASSLDRAGASAFF. As DNA, the CDR3 is TGTGCCAGCAGCTTGGATCGGGCAGGGGCATCAGCTTTCTTT.

This clone was picked up a small number of times. V usage is TRBV10-3 and J usage is TRBJ2-2; D gene uncertain. Deletions cut 0 bases from V and 3 bases from J, with 5 bases between. This CDR3 region has 14 residues. The V gene's germline CDR1 is ENHRY and CDR2 SYGVKD. This chain's CDR3 is CAISESEHTGELFF. CDR3 sequence (DNA): TGTGCCATCAGTGAGTCGGAGCACACCGGGGAGCTGTTTTTT.

Many counts were recorded for this clone. J is TRBJ2-1 and V is TRBV6-2 or TRBV6-3; TRBD2 aligns across 16 bases. Germline CDR1 MNHEY, CDR2 SVGEGT. The V and J ends lost 7 bases and 4 bases, in that order; junction bases with no gene match: 10. The CDR3 is 18 residues long. This CDR3 reads CASTPGGTSGGAYNEQFF. CDR3 nucleotide sequence: TGTGCCAGCACCCCAGGCGGGACTAGCGGGGGGGCTTACAATGAGCAGTTCTTC.

The V call is TRBV3-1 (or the pseudogene TRBV3-2), the J call TRBJ2-7; 7 bases are a match to TRBD2. The germline CDR1 and CDR2 sequences are LGHDT and YNNKEL (reference sequence). The length of the CDR3 is 12 residues. Unmatched junction bases numbered 5, after V lost 6 bases and J lost 6 bases. The CDR3 DNA reads as TGTGCCAGCAGTTTACTAGCGCGCGAGCAGTACTTC. It encodes CASSLLAREQYF.

The rearrangement uses TRBV12-3 or TRBV12-4 and TRBJ1-2; no reliable D call. The CDR3 has 13 amino acids. Trimming shortened V by 3 bases and J by 6 bases, and 11 bases separated the two germline ends. Here the CDR3 DNA reads TGTGCCAGCAGTTTTCTCAGTCAGGATGGCTACACCTTC. It encodes CASSFLSQDGYTF.

The J gene is TRBJ2-7, the V gene TRBV19; 8 bases match TRBD1. V lost 3 bases, J lost 7 bases, and 14 bases stayed unmatched. CDR3 size: 16 residues. Germline V gene sequence: CDR1 LNHDA, CDR2 SQIVND (reference sequence). The CDR3 bases are TGTGCCAGTAGTATCGACCACGGACAGGGACTGAGGGAGCAGTACTTC. Translating gives CASSIDHGQGLREQYF.

The V and J genes are TRBV5-1 and TRBJ2-7; 8 bases are shared with TRBD1. The CDR3 covers 15 residues. With 4 bases clipped from V and 1 base from J, the junction kept 7 bases outside the gene matches. Germline lookup yields CDR1 SGHRS and CDR2 YFSETQ. For the CDR3, the DNA is TGCGCCAGCAGCATCAGGGGGCGTGGATCCTACGAGCAGTACTTC. Its protein is CASSIRGRGSYEQYF. Based on the CDR3 plus reference TRBV5-1 and TRBJ2-7, the full variable domain is KAGVTQTPRYLIKTRGQQVTLSCSPISGHRSVSWYQQTPGQGLQFLFEYFSETQRNKGNFPGRFSGRQFSNSRSEMNVSTLELGDSALYLCASSIRGRGSYEQYFGPGTRLTVT.

The rearrangement uses TRBV18 and TRBJ1-1; 7 bases agree with TRBD1. The CDR3 contains 15 residues. V shed 2 bases, J shed 1 base, and the junction held 4 bases outside the gene matches. In germline, CDR1 is KGHSH, CDR2 LQKENI. CDR3 loop: CASSPGGQENTEAFF. The CDR3, as DNA: TGTGCCAGCTCACCAGGCGGACAGGAGAACACTGAAGCTTTCTTT.

CDR3 bases: TGTGCCAGCAGCCCAGCGGGGGGCACAGATACGCAGTATTTT. Its translation: CASSPAGGTDTQYF. The chain uses TRBV28 and TRBJ2-3; 8 positions agree with TRBD2. Germline CDR1 reads MDHEN; CDR2 reads SYDVKM. The CDR3 extends over 14 amino acids. V lost 6 bases and J lost 1; bases outside the gene matches: 3.